This passage covers 9 T cell receptor beta chains from one sample sequenced in a study of T cell responses to AZD1222 COVID-19 vaccine. The protocol was immunoSEQ multiplex PCR, while the TCRdb copy is restricted to in-frame clones and leaves out a portion. The sample has under 95,000 clones; about nine tenths are singletons. The source was peripheral blood, collected 28 days after the second AZD1222 dose. The receptors originated from an adult who received the AZD1222 COVID-19 vaccine.

J is TRBJ2-3 and V is TRBV9; 11 bases align to TRBD2. The CDR3 is 16 amino acids. Germline V lookup: CDR1 SGDLS, CDR2 YYNGEE. With V trimmed by 3 bases and J by 2 bases, 5 bases remained unmatched. CDR3 nucleotide sequence: TGTGCCAGCAGCGCAGGACTAGCGGGCTACACAGATACGCAGTATTTT. Its translation: CASSAGLAGYTDTQYF.

The chain couples TRBV7-2 to TRBJ2-1; possible D gene TRBD2, 6 bases. The CDR3 runs 16 residues. V was clipped by 0 bases and J by 1 base, with 10 bases between them. From germline, CDR1 is SGHTA and CDR2 FQGNSA. The CDR3 region is CASSLAGTVSYNEQFF. In DNA form, the CDR3 reads TGTGCCAGCAGCTTAGCCGGGACTGTGTCCTACAATGAGCAGTTCTTC.

The rearrangement links TRBV18 to TRBJ1-1; the D gene is possibly TRBD1 (5 bases). This CDR3 comprises 15 residues. Per germline, CDR1 KGHSH and CDR2 LQKENI. V lost 2 bases to trimming and J lost 0 bases, with 10 bases between them. The CDR3 nucleotides read TGTGCCAGCTCACCATTGACAGCGATGAACACTGAAGCTTTCTTT. Translating it yields CASSPLTAMNTEAFF.

This clone was seen once. The chain links TRBV19 to TRBJ1-5; no clear D gene. The CDR3 is 13 residues long. Germline loops: CDR1 LNHDA, CDR2 SQIVND (reference sequence). V was shortened by 6 bases and J by 6 bases, with 12 bases between the two germline ends. CDR3 amino acids: CASSNPSRQPQHF. CDR3 nucleotides: TGTGCCAGTAGCAATCCGAGTCGTCAGCCCCAGCATTTT.

The rearrangement uses TRBV24-1 and TRBJ2-7; D unclear. The CDR3 runs 12 residues. Trimming left V 3 bases short and J 5 bases short, with 7 bases between. The germline V gene has CDR1 KGHDR and CDR2 SFDVKD. The CDR3 sequence: CATSDPQDEQYF. CDR3 coding DNA: TGTGCCACCAGTGATCCGCAGGACGAGCAGTACTTC.

The CDR3 loop reads CASSQDRGRGSPLHF. The CDR3 region has the DNA TGCGCCAGCAGCCAAGACAGGGGGCGCGGGTCACCCCTCCACTTT. The gene calls are TRBV4-3 and TRBJ1-6; 8 bases are a match to TRBD1. The germline V gene has CDR1 LGHNA and CDR2 YSLEER. The CDR3 consists of 15 residues. V trimming: 0 bases; J trimming: 10 bases; junction bases outside the gene matches: 5.

The chain uses TRBV12-3 or TRBV12-4 and TRBJ1-4, with unresolved D. The germline V and J ends were trimmed by 7 bases and 5 bases, with 11 bases remaining between them. CDR3 size: 13 residues. The CDR3, as DNA: TGTGCCAGCATGCGGCAGTTAAATGAAAAACTGTTTTTT. It encodes CASMRQLNEKLFF.

This chain joins TRBV5-1 and TRBJ2-1; the D gene could be TRBD1 or TRBD2 (6 bases each). The length of the CDR3 is 15 residues. Per the germline V gene, CDR1 is SGHRS and CDR2 is YFSETQ. V was trimmed by 0 bases and J by 4 bases, leaving 11 bases between them. CDR3 nucleotides: TGCGCCAGCAGCTTGGAGGGGGAGGAGTACAATGAGCAGTTCTTC. It yields the protein CASSLEGEEYNEQFF.

The genes are TRBV19 and TRBJ1-1; D not resolved. Trimming removed 9 bases at V and 8 bases at J, with 13 bases between. Looked up from germline, CDR1 is LNHDA and CDR2 is SQIVND (reference sequence). The CDR3 totals 11 residues. As DNA, the CDR3 is TGTGCCAGCAAAGACCGCGCGGAAGCTTTCTTT. This codes for CASKDRAEAFF.